The 11 T cell receptor beta chains listed next were all sequenced from one sample in a study of cytomegalovirus exposure and HLA in healthy donors (dated by TCRdb to about 2017). Libraries came from the immunoSEQ multiplex PCR assay. For the multiplex PCR, a mixture combining 60 forward primers for TCR Vbeta segments and 13 reverse primers for TCR Jbeta segments was used. TCRdb stores this immuneACCESS table with in-frame sequences only. Part of the clones is absent; in the studies checked, under half of the shortfall reflects unresolved V genes, and no reason is known for the rest. This sample's table has entries for around 140,000 clones. The ten largest make up 0.96% of the sample. Sequenced sample: PBMCs. The origin of the receptors is a male donor in good health and CMV-seronegative.

The V gene is TRBV6-6, the J gene TRBJ1-2; the match to TRBD1 covers 10 bases. The ends lost 6 bases at V and 8 bases at J; junction bases unmatched: 9. This CDR3 has 14 residues. Germline CDR1 reads MNHNY; CDR2 reads SVGAGI (reference sequence). The CDR3 sequence is CASSDTGQGRGYTF. The DNA for the CDR3 is TGTGCCAGCAGCGATACGGGACAGGGGAGAGGCTACACCTTC.

The rearrangement joins TRBV27 to TRBJ1-5; TRBD1 matches 9 bases. The V gene's germline CDR1 is MNHEY and CDR2 SMNVEV (reference sequence). V lost 5 bases and J lost 2; bases outside the gene matches: 4. The CDR3 runs to 15 residues. The CDR3 protein is CASSPWTGGNQPQHF. The CDR3 DNA reads as TGTGCCAGCAGTCCCTGGACAGGGGGCAATCAGCCCCAGCATTTT.

V gene TRBV5-1 combines with J gene TRBJ2-2; no clear D. In germline, CDR1 is SGHRS, CDR2 YFSETQ. CDR3 size: 14 residues. Trimming pared 0 bases from V and 3 bases from J, leaving 6 bases between. The CDR3 spells CASSLDGYTGELFF. Written as DNA, the CDR3 is TGCGCCAGCAGCTTGGACGGGTACACCGGGGAGCTGTTTTTT.

This sequence joins TRBV6-5 and TRBJ2-1; 7 nucleotides align to TRBD1. The CDR3 sequence is 14 residues long. CDR1 is MNHEY and CDR2 is SVGAGI in the germline V gene. V shed 2 bases, J shed 10 bases, and the junction held 8 bases outside the gene matches. The CDR3 sequence is CASSYRDRVYEQFF. The DNA for the CDR3 is TGTGCCAGCAGTTACCGAGACAGGGTCTACGAGCAGTTCTTC.

The rearrangement uses TRBV10-3 and TRBJ2-7; no reliable D call. The V end lost 4 bases, the J end lost 5 bases, and 15 bases lay between the germline ends. The CDR3 consists of 14 residues. Per germline, CDR1 ENHRY and CDR2 SYGVKD. The CDR3 spells CAISGSLKAHEQYF. The DNA for the CDR3 is TGTGCCATCAGTGGGTCCCTTAAAGCCCACGAGCAGTACTTC.

The genes are TRBV7-9 and TRBJ1-2; D is undetermined. Per the germline V gene, CDR1 is SEHNR and CDR2 is FQNEAQ (reference sequence). There are 14 residues in the CDR3. V was pared by 6 bases and J by 4 bases, with 15 bases between. Written as DNA, the CDR3 is TGTGCCAGCAGGTTTGAGGGAGGTGGCTATGGCTACACCTTC. It yields the protein CASRFEGGGYGYTF.

The chain recombines TRBV7-9 with TRBJ1-1; 8 positions agree with TRBD1. After removal of 1 base from V and 0 bases from J, the junction contained 13 bases not matched to a gene. Germline V gene sequence: CDR1 SEHNR, CDR2 FQNEAQ (reference sequence). This CDR3 spans 19 amino acids. CDR3 protein: CASSLGFEQGATMNTEAFF. DNA of the CDR3: TGTGCCAGCAGCTTAGGATTCGAGCAGGGGGCTACCATGAACACTGAAGCTTTCTTT.

The chain uses TRBV5-1 and TRBJ1-2; D uncertain. The CDR3 has 13 amino acids. Germline CDR1 and CDR2: SGHRS and YFSETQ. Trimming removed 0 bases at V and 0 bases at J, with 3 bases between. The CDR3 loop is CASSLGANYGYTF. The CDR3 nucleotides are TGCGCCAGCAGCTTGGGAGCTAACTATGGCTACACCTTC.

This chain links TRBV10-1 with TRBJ1-1; 10 bases match TRBD1. This CDR3 region has 17 residues. Trimming cost V 4 bases and J 3 bases; bases outside gene matches: 11. Germline CDR1 and CDR2: WNHNN and SYGVQD (reference sequence). CDR3 sequence: CASSAGTGVTPYTEAFF. The CDR3 coding sequence is TGCGCCAGCAGTGCGGGGACAGGGGTAACCCCTTACACTGAAGCTTTCTTT.

The gene calls are TRBV27 and TRBJ2-1, with 7 positions matching TRBD2. Germline lookup yields CDR1 MNHEY and CDR2 SMNVEV (reference sequence). The CDR3 totals 15 residues. The J segment lost 10 bases and the V segment lost 2 bases, leaving 11 bases of the junction unmatched. The CDR3 nucleotides read TGTGCCAGCAGTTTAGGGGGGGAGGGCCGGAGAGAGCAGTTCTTC. Translation: CASSLGGEGRREQFF.

CDR3 bases: TGTGCCAGCAGCTTAGCGGGGGGGCGTTGGACTGAAGCTTTCTTT. It is translated as CASSLAGGRWTEAFF. This chain joins TRBV7-9 and TRBJ1-1; D perhaps matches TRBD1 (6 bases). Trimming removed 0 bases from V and 5 bases from J, with 13 bases in between. CDR3 length equals 15 residues. CDR1 and CDR2 (germline): SEHNR, FQNEAQ (reference sequence).